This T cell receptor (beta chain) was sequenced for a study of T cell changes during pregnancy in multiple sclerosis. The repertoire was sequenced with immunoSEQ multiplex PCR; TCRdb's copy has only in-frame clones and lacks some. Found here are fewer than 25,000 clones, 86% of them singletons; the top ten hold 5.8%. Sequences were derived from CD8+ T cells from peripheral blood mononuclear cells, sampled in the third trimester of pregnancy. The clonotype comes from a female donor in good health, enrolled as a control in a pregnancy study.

The CDR3 DNA follows: TGTGCCAGCAGCGTGATAGCGGGGGGGCAGTTCGGTGAGCAGTTCTTC. Translation gives CASSVIAGGQFGEQFF. The chain employs TRBV9 and TRBJ2-1; 11 bases are a match to TRBD2. The CDR3 is 16 residues long. V was clipped by 2 bases and J by 9 bases; unmatched bases: 10. CDR1 is SGDLS, CDR2 YYNGEE, per germline.